The source of this T cell receptor beta chain is a study of blood T cells in healthy people across ages. Next came a second PCR, run for about 6 to 12 cycles, which used a sample-barcoded 5' primer along with a J-beta primer mix. TCRdb reanalysed the 5' RACE reads using MiXCR and keeps one entry per CDR3 protein. This table has over 600,000 distinct CDR3 sequences, about 61% appearing once. Trimming pared 6 bases from V and 4 bases from J, leaving 18 bases between. CDR3 length equals 15 residues. In germline, CDR1 is MNHNS, CDR2 SASEGT. Researchers isolated at least 6.5 million PBMCs per sample. The TCR originated in a man aged 35 to 55 in good health. Specimen: blood. This rearrangement joins TRBV6-1 to TRBJ1-2; D is perhaps TRBD1 (6 bases). In DNA, the CDR3 is TGTGCCAGCAGGCCTCAGACTGACAGGTTCTATGGCTACACCTTC. Its translation is CASRPQTDRFYGYTF.